This T cell receptor (beta chain) was identified in a study of blood T cell repertoires in COVID-19. In the study's own analysis: Reference gene primer amplification gave nucleated cell count estimates. Generated by immunoSEQ multiplex PCR, the TCRdb table keeps only in-frame clones and is missing some. The V and J calls and clone size are taken from that table; D and trimming were inferred from the DNA. The sample carries 400,000 or so clones, roughly 89% recorded once. The length of the CDR3 is 11 residues. Looked up from germline, CDR1 is SQVTM and CDR2 is ANQGSEA. V gave up 6 bases and J gave up 5 bases, with 9 bases separating them.

The chain has TRBV29-1 and TRBJ2-3; D possibly corresponds to TRBD1 (5 bases). Sample: peripheral blood. This clonotype was sampled from a man between 18 and 29 years old with COVID-19, enrolled during active disease. The DNA of the CDR3 is TGCAGCGTCATAAGGGGAGATACGCAGTATTTT. Translated: CSVIRGDTQYF.